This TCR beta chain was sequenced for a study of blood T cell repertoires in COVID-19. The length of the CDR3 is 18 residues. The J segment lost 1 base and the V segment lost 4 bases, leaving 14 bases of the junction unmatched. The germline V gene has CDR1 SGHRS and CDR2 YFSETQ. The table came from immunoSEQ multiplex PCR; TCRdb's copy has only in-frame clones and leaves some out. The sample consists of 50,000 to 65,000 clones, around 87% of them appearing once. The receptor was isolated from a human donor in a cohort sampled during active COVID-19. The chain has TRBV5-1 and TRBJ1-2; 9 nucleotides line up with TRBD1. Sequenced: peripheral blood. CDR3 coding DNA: TGCGCCAGCAGCCCCGACAAAGTGGGGACAGGGTTTAACTATGGCTACACCTTC. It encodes CASSPDKVGTGFNYGYTF.